Here is one T cell receptor (beta chain) with its context. Sequenced by immunoSEQ multiplex PCR; TCRdb stores in-frame clones only, minus some. In the table there are approximately 92,000 clones, 85% to 90% of which are singletons. CDR3 size: 15 residues. CDR1 WNHNN and CDR2 SYGVQD come from the germline V gene (reference sequence). J lost 0 bases, V lost 10 bases, and 8 bases had no gene match. The data are from a study of blood T cell repertoires in COVID-19. V gene TRBV10-1 combines with J gene TRBJ2-7; 11 positions match TRBD1. The TCR sequence derives from an older woman in a cohort sampled during active or convalescent COVID-19. Input material: peripheral blood. The DNA of the CDR3 is TGCGCCAAAGGACAGGGGGCCCTTTCCTCCTACGAGCAGTACTTC. Encoded protein: CAKGQGALSSYEQYF.